These 25 T cell receptor beta chains were sequenced from one sample in a study of blood T cell repertoires in COVID-19. Data came from immunoSEQ multiplex PCR; TCRdb stores just in-frame clones and leaves some out. The sample records 250,000 to 300,000 clones, around 83% being singletons. Source material: peripheral blood. The receptor source for this set is a man in his late teens or twenties with active or convalescent COVID-19.

This clone was seen a handful of times. The chain links TRBV19 to TRBJ2-7, with 10 bases aligning to TRBD2. CDR1 and CDR2 from the germline V gene are LNHDA and SQIVND (reference sequence). The CDR3 length is 16 residues. J was trimmed by 2 bases and V by 5 bases; bases with no gene match: 9. CDR3 amino acids: CASSSTSGDITYEQYF. For the CDR3, the DNA is TGTGCCAGTAGTTCCACTAGCGGGGATATCACCTACGAGCAGTACTTC. Filled out from reference TRBV19 and TRBJ2-7, the complete variable domain reads DGGITQSPKYLFRKEGQNVTLSCEQNLNHDAMYWYRQDPGQGLRLIYYSQIVNDFQKGDIAEGYSVSREKKESFPLTVTSAQKNPTAFYLCASSSTSGDITYEQYFGPGTRLTVT.

The genes are TRBV10-3 and TRBJ1-2; D unclear. Germline CDR1 ENHRY, CDR2 SYGVKD. The V gene lost 4 bases and the J gene lost 5 bases, with 11 bases spanning the gap. The length of the CDR3 is 13 residues. CDR3 amino acids: CAISVQEGYGYTF. The CDR3 DNA follows: TGTGCCATCAGTGTCCAGGAAGGTTATGGCTACACCTTC.

J is TRBJ2-1 and V is TRBV6-6; D is unresolved. Deletions cut 2 bases from V and 3 bases from J, with 11 bases between. CDR1 and CDR2 (germline): MNHNY, SVGAGI (reference sequence). There are 15 residues in the CDR3. The CDR3 DNA sequence: TGTGCCAGCAGTTACAAAGGCCCGGGCTACAATGAGCAGTTCTTC. Translating it yields CASSYKGPGYNEQFF.

The chain has TRBV19 and TRBJ1-5; TRBD1 is a possible D gene (6 bases). Deletions cut 9 bases from V and 2 bases from J, with 14 bases between. CDR1 and CDR2 from the germline V gene are LNHDA and SQIVND (reference sequence). The CDR3 loop spans 14 amino acids. The CDR3 is CASQSGGGNQPQHF. As DNA, the CDR3 is TGTGCCAGCCAGTCTGGGGGCGGCAATCAGCCCCAGCATTTT.

This rearrangement joins TRBV9 to TRBJ1-2; D not resolved. V was shortened by 1 base and J by 5 bases, with 9 bases between the two germline ends. Germline CDR1 reads SGDLS; CDR2 reads YYNGEE. The CDR3 runs to 13 residues. Here the CDR3 reads CASSVSEDYGYTF. In DNA, the CDR3 is TGTGCCAGCAGCGTAAGCGAGGATTATGGCTACACCTTC.

This clone appeared once. This chain joins TRBV6-5 and TRBJ2-3, with a possible D match to TRBD2 (6 bases). Germline assignment: CDR1 MNHEY and CDR2 SVGAGI. The CDR3 is 15 residues long. V gave up 4 bases and J gave up 1 base, with 12 bases separating them. The CDR3 sequence is CASSFSSARTDTQYF. The DNA of the CDR3 is TGTGCCAGCAGTTTTTCTAGCGCACGCACAGATACGCAGTATTTT.

The J gene is TRBJ1-5, the V gene TRBV4-1; D ambiguous. V shed 4 bases and J shed 5 bases, with 18 bases lying between them. This CDR3 spans 16 amino acids. Germline V CDR1 and CDR2: MGHRA, YSYEKL. CDR3 bases: TGCGCCAGCAGCCCTATAGTGAGGGAGCGAGATCAGCCCCAGCATTTT. Amino acids: CASSPIVRERDQPQHF.

This clone came up once. The rearrangement uses TRBV29-1 and TRBJ2-7, with TRBD2 identical over 8 bases. Germline V gene lookup returns CDR1 SQVTM and CDR2 ANQGSEA. V dropped 4 bases and J dropped 3; count of bases not matched to a gene: 5. The CDR3 runs to 13 residues. Here the CDR3 DNA reads TGCAGCGTTGGGCTAGCGGGTGTCTACGAGCAGTACTTC. As protein: CSVGLAGVYEQYF.

This clone has just one count. This rearrangement joins TRBV2 to TRBJ2-1, with D possibly matching TRBD1 (6 bases). The germline V gene has CDR1 SNHLY and CDR2 FYNNEI. The CDR3 consists of 14 residues. Deletions cut 9 bases from V and 7 bases from J, with 19 bases between. The CDR3 protein is CARSRDTSGNEQFF. DNA of the CDR3: TGTGCCAGGAGTAGGGACACGTCCGGGAATGAGCAGTTCTTC. The full variable domain, its missing parts supplied by reference TRBV2 and TRBJ2-1, is EPEVTQTPSHQVTQMGQEVILRCVPISNHLYFYWYRQILGQKVEFLVSFYNNEISEKSEIFDDQFSVERPDGSNFTLKIRSTKLEDSAMYFCARSRDTSGNEQFFGPGTRLTVL.

This chain connects TRBV15 to TRBJ1-2; TRBD1 matches at 10 bases. There are 14 residues in the CDR3. The germline CDR1 and CDR2 sequences are LNHNV and YYDKDF (reference sequence). J was trimmed by 6 bases and V by 5 bases; bases with no gene match: 6. DNA of the CDR3: TGTGCCACCAGCGAGACAGGGGGCGGAGATGGCTACACCTTC. Residues: CATSETGGGDGYTF.

The chain uses TRBV28 and TRBJ2-7, with D uncertain. The CDR3 length is 13 residues. From germline, CDR1 is MDHEN and CDR2 SYDVKM. Trimming shortened V by 6 bases and J by 3 bases, and 12 bases separated the two germline ends. As DNA, the CDR3 is TGTGCCAGCAGCCCAGGCAGTATCTACGAGCAGTACTTC. It is translated as CASSPGSIYEQYF.

This chain links TRBV5-1 with TRBJ1-2; maybe TRBD1 (6 bases). CDR3 length: 15 amino acids. V was pared by 0 bases and J by 0 bases, with 9 bases between. Germline V gene data show CDR1 as SGHRS and CDR2 as YFSETQ. This chain's CDR3 is CASSLDREANYGYTF. The CDR3 coding sequence is TGCGCCAGCAGCTTGGACAGGGAAGCTAACTATGGCTACACCTTC.

The chain has TRBV11-3 and TRBJ1-6; D uncertain. The CDR3 spans 15 residues. The germline gives CDR1 SGHNT, CDR2 YENEEA. Trimming removed 0 bases from V and 3 bases from J, with 6 bases in between. DNA for the CDR3: TGTGCCAGCAGCTTAGAAGGCGGCTATAATTCACCCCTCCACTTT. It encodes CASSLEGGYNSPLHF.

This clone was detected once. This chain links TRBV9 with TRBJ1-1, with D uncertain. Germline V lookup: CDR1 SGDLS, CDR2 YYNGEE. CDR3 length: 12 amino acids. The V end lost 0 bases, the J end lost 8 bases, and 8 bases lay between the germline ends. The CDR3 is CASSVAGGEAFF. The CDR3 bases are TGTGCCAGCAGCGTAGCGGGAGGAGAAGCTTTCTTT.

CDR3 sequence (DNA): TGCGCCAGCAGCCAAGATAGTAGCGGGGGGTACACCGGGGAGCTGTTTTTT. Protein: CASSQDSSGGYTGELFF. This rearrangement joins TRBV4-1 to TRBJ2-2; TRBD2 agrees at 10 bases. The CDR3 extends over 17 amino acids. Trimming took 0 bases from V and 3 from J; bases not matched to a gene: 4. Per the germline V gene, CDR1 is MGHRA and CDR2 is YSYEKL.

This chain joins TRBV5-1 and TRBJ2-3, with TRBD1 identical over 7 bases. CDR1 and CDR2 from the germline V gene are SGHRS and YFSETQ. V lost 2 bases, J lost 3 bases, and 3 bases stayed unmatched. The CDR3 runs to 14 residues. This chain's CDR3 is CASSFGRGTDTQYF. The CDR3 bases are TGCGCCAGCAGCTTCGGCAGGGGGACAGATACGCAGTATTTT.

There are a few counts of this clone. The chain uses TRBV6-5 and TRBJ2-7; tentatively, D is TRBD1 (5 bases). This CDR3 is built from 15 residues. V was clipped by 0 bases and J by 1 base, with 10 bases between them. The germline CDR1 and CDR2 sequences are MNHEY and SVGAGI. The CDR3 here is CASSYSMGPSYEQYF. CDR3 in DNA: TGTGCCAGCAGTTACTCGATGGGGCCGTCCTACGAGCAGTACTTC.

J is TRBJ1-2 and V is TRBV2, with D perhaps matching TRBD1 (5 bases). The CDR3 extends over 13 amino acids. Trimming shortened V by 7 bases and J by 5 bases, and 14 bases separated the two germline ends. Germline V gene data show CDR1 as SNHLY and CDR2 as FYNNEI. CDR3 sequence (DNA): TGTGCCAGCAAGGGGTACAGCACATATGGCTACACCTTC. Amino acids: CASKGYSTYGYTF. Variable domain in full (rest from reference TRBV2 and TRBJ1-2): EPEVTQTPSHQVTQMGQEVILRCVPISNHLYFYWYRQILGQKVEFLVSFYNNEISEKSEIFDDQFSVERPDGSNFTLKIRSTKLEDSAMYFCASKGYSTYGYTFGSGTRLTVV.

The gene calls are TRBV3-1 (or the pseudogene TRBV3-2) and TRBJ2-7; 7 nucleotides line up with TRBD2. Germline V CDR1 and CDR2: LGHDT, YNNKEL (reference sequence). The CDR3 is 18 amino acids. V lost 4 bases to trimming and J lost 6 bases; unmatched junction nucleotides: 21. The CDR3 coding sequence is TGTGCCAGCAGCCGACGTGTGGGCGGGAGATTAGGGGTAAGCGAGCAGTACTTC. It encodes CASSRRVGGRLGVSEQYF.

The V gene is TRBV23-1, the J gene TRBJ2-7; a weak D match, TRBD1 (5 bases). TRBV23-1 is given ORF status, its function remaining uncertain. V was cut by 3 bases and J by 0 bases, with 24 bases left in between. The CDR3 consists of 19 residues. The CDR3 is CASSHLPGFQGPSSYEQYF. CDR3 sequence (DNA): TGCGCCAGCAGTCATCTCCCGGGTTTTCAGGGTCCGAGCTCCTACGAGCAGTACTTC.

This clone has a handful of counts. The genes are TRBV25-1 and TRBJ2-1; D is possibly TRBD2 (6 bases). Trimming removed 2 bases from V and 4 bases from J, with 6 bases in between. The germline gives CDR1 MGHDK, CDR2 SYGVNS. This CDR3 has 13 amino acids. The CDR3 spells CASSEGGYNEQFF. As DNA, the CDR3 is TGTGCCAGCAGTGAAGGAGGGTACAATGAGCAGTTCTTC. Complete variable domain (other parts from reference TRBV25-1 and TRBJ2-1): EADIYQTPRYLVIGTGKKITLECSQTMGHDKMYWYQQDPGMELHLIHYSYGVNSTEKGDLSSESTVSRIRTEHFPLTLESARPSHTSQYLCASSEGGYNEQFFGPGTRLTVL.

V usage is TRBV10-1 and J usage is TRBJ1-1, with D perhaps matching TRBD1 (5 bases). This CDR3 is built from 14 residues. The V gene lost 2 bases and the J gene lost 5 bases, with 12 bases spanning the gap. The germline gives CDR1 WNHNN, CDR2 SYGVQD (reference sequence). The CDR3, as DNA: TGCGCCAGCAGTGAGGGGCAGGGAGGGACTGAAGCTTTCTTT. It yields the protein CASSEGQGGTEAFF.

This chain connects TRBV3-1 (or the pseudogene TRBV3-2) to TRBJ2-5; 7 bases line up with TRBD2. V lost 1 base and J lost 1; bases outside the gene matches: 6. Germline CDR1 and CDR2: LGHDT and YNNKEL (reference sequence). The CDR3 spans 16 residues. Written as DNA, the CDR3 is TGTGCCAGCAGCCAAGGGCTAGCGGCTCTCCAAGAGACCCAGTACTTC. Amino acid sequence: CASSQGLAALQETQYF.

This clone was picked up one time. The chain combines TRBV18 with TRBJ1-2; TRBD1 matches at 7 bases. The germline V gene encodes CDR1 KGHSH and CDR2 LQKENI. Losses at the gene ends were 6 bases for V and 8 bases for J; bases not matched to a gene: 6. The CDR3 spans 12 residues. The CDR3: CASSTDRDGYTF. Here the CDR3 DNA reads TGTGCCAGCTCTACAGACAGGGACGGCTACACCTTC.

The rearrangement joins TRBV14 to TRBJ1-2; D might be TRBD1 (5 bases). CDR3 length: 13 residues. Trimming pared 2 bases from V and 2 bases from J, leaving 6 bases between. Per the germline V gene, CDR1 is SGHDN and CDR2 is FVKESK. This CDR3 reads CASSQQGNYGYTF. In nucleotides, the CDR3 is TGTGCCAGCAGCCAACAGGGAAACTATGGCTACACCTTC.